Listed below are T cell receptor beta chains from one sample, sequenced in a study of cytotoxic CD8 clonotypes in ibrutinib-treated CLL. Sequencing used immunoSEQ multiplex PCR; TCRdb keeps in-frame clones, though not all of them. The sample lists approximately 120,000 clones, about 58% seen once, with 35% to 40% in the top ten. Sequenced material: PBMCs, taken after 24 months of ibrutinib treatment. Receptors were obtained from a human donor with chronic lymphocytic leukemia. Both conserved end residues are part of each CDR3.

v_call: TRBV16; j_call: TRBJ2-3; cdr3_aa: CASSPPVINTQYF
v_call: TRBV2; j_call: TRBJ1-1; cdr3_aa: CASSAGTANTEAFF
v_call: TRBV27; j_call: TRBJ2-2; cdr3_aa: CASSLSRLASGELFF
v_call: TRBV7-8; j_call: TRBJ1-6; cdr3_aa: CASSLGGGGYPNSPLHF
v_call: TRBV30; j_call: TRBJ1-3; cdr3_aa: CAWTSGGNTIYF
v_call: TRBV30; j_call: TRBJ1-2; cdr3_aa: CAWSSPGTGKNYGYTF
v_call: TRBV5-6; j_call: TRBJ2-1; cdr3_aa: CASSSLPGLVAPSQFF
v_call: TRBV2; j_call: TRBJ2-5; cdr3_aa: CASSVGGSGETQYF
v_call: TRBV6-1; j_call: TRBJ1-5; cdr3_aa: CASRQGHSNQPQHF
v_call: TRBV6-1; j_call: TRBJ1-2; cdr3_aa: CASRADLYGYTF
v_call: TRBV5-4; j_call: TRBJ2-5; cdr3_aa: CASSLRGLETQYF
v_call: TRBV28; j_call: TRBJ1-1; cdr3_aa: CASSERRHRGDTEAFF
v_call: TRBV5-1; j_call: TRBJ1-1; cdr3_aa: CASSETGTTEAFF
v_call: TRBV28; j_call: TRBJ2-7; cdr3_aa: CARVGTGGYEQYF
v_call: TRBV6-6; j_call: TRBJ2-7; cdr3_aa: CASLRGGDEQYF
v_call: TRBV15; j_call: TRBJ2-7; cdr3_aa: CATSREGGVYEQYF
v_call: TRBV6-6; j_call: TRBJ2-3; cdr3_aa: CASSNGLAGGDTQYF
v_call: TRBV29-1; j_call: TRBJ1-2; cdr3_aa: CSVVYGTGVGSGYTF
v_call: TRBV7-9; j_call: TRBJ2-1; cdr3_aa: CASSLEEAQFF
v_call: TRBV19; j_call: TRBJ2-1; cdr3_aa: CASSTQDSSGNEQFF
v_call: TRBV9; j_call: TRBJ2-1; cdr3_aa: CASSVSNEQFF
v_call: TRBV11-2; j_call: TRBJ2-1; cdr3_aa: CASSLAPPSYNEQFF
v_call: TRBV29-1; j_call: TRBJ2-1; cdr3_aa: CSVDFSYNEQFF
v_call: TRBV6-5; j_call: TRBJ2-7; cdr3_aa: CASSSTGGGEQYF
v_call: TRBV6-5; j_call: TRBJ2-3; cdr3_aa: CASSYSWASTDTQYF
v_call: TRBV6-1; j_call: TRBJ1-1; cdr3_aa: CASSRGANTEAFF
v_call: TRBV7-2; j_call: TRBJ2-7; cdr3_aa: CASSFRRGANYEQYF
v_call: TRBV7-3; j_call: TRBJ1-4; cdr3_aa: CASSARQGENEKLFF
v_call: TRBV19; j_call: TRBJ2-2; cdr3_aa: CASSTGTSGGSGELFF
v_call: TRBV7-9; j_call: TRBJ1-1; cdr3_aa: CASSPGQAVEAFF
v_call: TRBV7-7; j_call: TRBJ2-5; cdr3_aa: CASSTGTAQETQYF
v_call: TRBV9; j_call: TRBJ2-7; cdr3_aa: CASSPGTPEVGQYF
v_call: TRBV6-5; j_call: TRBJ1-4; cdr3_aa: CASSYSPVGNEKLFF
v_call: TRBV6-5; j_call: TRBJ1-2; cdr3_aa: CASSQSRTGVRGYTF
v_call: TRBV29-1; j_call: TRBJ1-5; cdr3_aa: CSAGQGNQPQHF
v_call: TRBV2; j_call: TRBJ1-5; cdr3_aa: CASSGGRADNQPQHF
v_call: TRBV29-1; j_call: TRBJ1-1; cdr3_aa: CSVPRDPQAEAFF
v_call: TRBV5-1; j_call: TRBJ2-7; cdr3_aa: CASSPSGAGGYEQYF
v_call: TRBV7-2; j_call: TRBJ2-1; cdr3_aa: CASRYGGGAEREQFF
v_call: TRBV30; j_call: TRBJ2-7; cdr3_aa: CAWSGGRALNEQYF
v_call: TRBV19; j_call: TRBJ2-3; cdr3_aa: CASSIASTDTQYF
v_call: TRBV18; j_call: TRBJ2-3; cdr3_aa: CASSPDEDTQYF
v_call: TRBV29-1; j_call: TRBJ2-5; cdr3_aa: CSVSGGGVAQYF
v_call: TRBV6-5; j_call: TRBJ2-4; cdr3_aa: CASSYSTQGKNIQYF
v_call: TRBV30; j_call: TRBJ2-1; cdr3_aa: CAWSRLGSYNEQFF
v_call: TRBV18; j_call: TRBJ2-1; cdr3_aa: CASSPSWDSAGGQFF
v_call: TRBV27; j_call: TRBJ1-2; cdr3_aa: CASSFQPGQGLGGYTF
v_call: TRBV5-4; j_call: TRBJ2-2; cdr3_aa: CASSLATGGNGELFF
v_call: TRBV2; j_call: TRBJ1-6; cdr3_aa: CASSGGQATSPLHF
v_call: TRBV7-9; j_call: TRBJ2-3; cdr3_aa: CASSSDRVLDTQYF
v_call: TRBV5-1; j_call: TRBJ2-2; cdr3_aa: CASSLGLTGELFF
v_call: TRBV28; j_call: TRBJ1-6; cdr3_aa: CASSLGWLFNSPLHF
v_call: TRBV18; j_call: TRBJ1-1; cdr3_aa: CASSLDEGTTEAFF
v_call: TRBV5-1; j_call: TRBJ1-6; cdr3_aa: CASSLADGRGNSPLHF
v_call: TRBV25-1; j_call: TRBJ1-4; cdr3_aa: CASSPKGQLNEKLFF
v_call: TRBV19; j_call: TRBJ2-1; cdr3_aa: CATSTLSYNEQFF
v_call: TRBV2; j_call: TRBJ1-1; cdr3_aa: CASSEWGDHTEAFF
v_call: TRBV6-5; j_call: TRBJ2-3; cdr3_aa: CASSTPRSGVDTQYF
v_call: TRBV7-2; j_call: TRBJ1-1; cdr3_aa: CASNFRTGGMSTEAFF
v_call: TRBV7-8; j_call: TRBJ1-2; cdr3_aa: CASSLGEQGYGYTF